This TCR beta chain emerged from a study of blood T cells in healthy people across ages. The donors, all healthy, were Caucasians living in Russia, aged roughly 6 to 100. Isolation per sample recovered at least 6.5 million PBMCs. Study-wide results and caveats: Older age went with lower TCR beta diversity per million T cells, in a roughly linear way. The study regarded diversity estimates from one million T cells as underestimates.

The second PCR ran about 6 to 11 cycles with a sample-barcoded 5' primer and J-beta primers. TCRdb reprocessed the 5' RACE reads via MiXCR and lists one record per CDR3 protein. Among around 1.5 million distinct CDR3 sequences listed, almost 35% were seen once. About this clonotype itself: What it recognizes is unknown.

V was pared by 10 bases and J by 5 bases, with 14 bases between. This CDR3 is 12 amino acids long. Germline V gene sequence: CDR1 MRHNA, CDR2 SNTAGT. This TCR was sampled from a woman aged 25 to 39 in good health. The V and J genes are TRBV6-4 and TRBJ1-1; weak D call: TRBD1 (6 bases). The sample comprised blood. The CDR3 protein is CATPSRGTEAFF. CDR3 nucleotide sequence: TGTGCCACCCCTAGTAGGGGGACTGAAGCTTTCTTT.